This paragraph covers one TCR beta chain sequence. Original analysis: Estimation of nucleated cell counts was performed using reference gene primer amplification. Libraries were prepared by immunoSEQ multiplex PCR; TCRdb keeps only in-frame clonotypes and omits some of them. V, J and clone size reflect that table, while D and trimming were determined from the DNA. The repertoire includes around 150,000 clones, 85% of them detected once, and approximately 3% sits in the top ten. This sample is part of a study of blood T cell repertoires in COVID-19. Whole-study context: Nucleic acid was either cDNA or gDNA, and it came from T cells, B-cell-depleted T cells, or PBMCs.

CDR3 length: 16 amino acids. Germline V lookup: CDR1 SGHTS, CDR2 YDEGEE. V was clipped by 3 bases and J by 0 bases; unmatched bases: 5. The source material was peripheral blood. The chain is built from TRBV5-8 and TRBJ2-1; 8 bases agree with TRBD2. The sequence was obtained from a human donor with acute or convalescent COVID-19. The donor label of this sample is uncertain. This CDR3 reads CASSWGRGGSYNEQFF. CDR3 nucleotides: TGTGCCAGCAGCTGGGGTCGGGGGGGCTCCTACAATGAGCAGTTCTTC. Filled out from reference TRBV5-8 and TRBJ2-1, the complete variable domain reads EAGVTQSPTHLIKTRGQQATLRCSPISGHTSVYWYQQALGLGLQFLLWYDEGEERNRGNFPPRFSGRQFPNYSSELNVNALELEDSALYLCASSWGRGGSYNEQFFGPGTRLTVL.